This T cell receptor (beta chain) was sequenced during a study of blood T cell repertoires in COVID-19. Looking at the study overall: Some COVID-19 samples were acute and others convalescent; all came from the United States, Italy and Spain. PBMCs, B-cell-depleted T cells, or T cells were the source of the cDNA or gDNA that made up the material.

Generated by immunoSEQ multiplex PCR, the TCRdb table keeps only in-frame clones and is missing some. The data show 270,000 or so clones, about nine tenths seen once. Participant ages covered about 18 to 100 years across 24 US areas. Allocation to cohorts depended on clinical history reported by the participants. Losses at the gene ends were 5 bases for V and 3 bases for J; bases not matched to a gene: 4. This CDR3 region has 14 residues. The germline V gene encodes CDR1 SGDLS and CDR2 YYNGEE. The sequenced sample consisted of PBMCs or T cells enriched from blood (not recorded which). The TCR sequence derives from a middle-aged woman with acute COVID-19. V is TRBV9 and J is TRBJ1-3; the match to TRBD1 covers 8 bases. In DNA, the CDR3 is TGTGCCAGCAGTAGGACAGGGAATGGAAACACCATATATTTT. Encoded protein: CASSRTGNGNTIYF.